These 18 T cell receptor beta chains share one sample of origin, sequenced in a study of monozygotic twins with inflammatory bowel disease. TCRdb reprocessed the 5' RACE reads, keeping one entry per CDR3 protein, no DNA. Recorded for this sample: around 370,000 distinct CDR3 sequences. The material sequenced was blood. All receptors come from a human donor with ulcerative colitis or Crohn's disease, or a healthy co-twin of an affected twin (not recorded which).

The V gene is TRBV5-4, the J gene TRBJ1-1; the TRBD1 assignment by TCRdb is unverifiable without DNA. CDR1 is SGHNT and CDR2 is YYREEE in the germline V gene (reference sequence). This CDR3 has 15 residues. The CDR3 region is CASSPGQDSMTEAFF.

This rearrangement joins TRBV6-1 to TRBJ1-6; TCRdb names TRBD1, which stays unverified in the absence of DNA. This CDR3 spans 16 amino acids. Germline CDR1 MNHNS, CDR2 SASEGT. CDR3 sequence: CASSKMTGGGGSPLHF.

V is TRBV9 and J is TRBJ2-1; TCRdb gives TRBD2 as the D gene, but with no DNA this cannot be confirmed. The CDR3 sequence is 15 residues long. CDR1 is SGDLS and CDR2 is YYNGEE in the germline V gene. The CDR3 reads CASSVVAGNYNEQFF.

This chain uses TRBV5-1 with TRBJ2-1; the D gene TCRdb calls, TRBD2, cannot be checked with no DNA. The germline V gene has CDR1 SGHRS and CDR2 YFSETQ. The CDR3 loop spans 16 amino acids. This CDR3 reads CASCLDGLAIYNEQFF.

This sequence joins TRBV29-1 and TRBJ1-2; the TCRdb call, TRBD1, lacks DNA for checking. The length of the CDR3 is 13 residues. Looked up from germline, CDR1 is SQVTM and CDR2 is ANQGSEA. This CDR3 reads CSGGTGSIYGYTF.

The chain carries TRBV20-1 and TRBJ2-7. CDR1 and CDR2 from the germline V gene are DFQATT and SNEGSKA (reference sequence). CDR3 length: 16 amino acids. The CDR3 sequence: CSASLIATGLKNEQYF.

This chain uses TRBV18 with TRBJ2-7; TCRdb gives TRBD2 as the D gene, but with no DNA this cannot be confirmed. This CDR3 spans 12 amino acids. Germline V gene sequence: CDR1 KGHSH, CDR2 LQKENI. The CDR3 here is CASSRPREDQYF.

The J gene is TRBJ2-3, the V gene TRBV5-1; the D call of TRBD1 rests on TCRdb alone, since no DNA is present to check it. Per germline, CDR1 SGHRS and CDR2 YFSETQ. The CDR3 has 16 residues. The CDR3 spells CASSLGTNTQGDTQYF.

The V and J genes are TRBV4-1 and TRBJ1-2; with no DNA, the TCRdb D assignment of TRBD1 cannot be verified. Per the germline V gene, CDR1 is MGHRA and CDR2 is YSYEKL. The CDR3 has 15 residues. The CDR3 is CASSQVTNWQGYYTF.

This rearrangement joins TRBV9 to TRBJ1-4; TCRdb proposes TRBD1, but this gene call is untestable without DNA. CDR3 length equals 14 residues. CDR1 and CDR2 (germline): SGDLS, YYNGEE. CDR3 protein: CASTPTGQDEKLFF.

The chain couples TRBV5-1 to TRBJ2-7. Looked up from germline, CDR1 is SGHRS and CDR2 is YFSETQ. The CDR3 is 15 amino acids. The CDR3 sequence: CASSPLLGDLYEQYF. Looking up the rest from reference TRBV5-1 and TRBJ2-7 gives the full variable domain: KAGVTQTPRYLIKTRGQQVTLSCSPISGHRSVSWYQQTPGQGLQFLFEYFSETQRNKGNFPGRFSGRQFSNSRSEMNVSTLELGDSALYLCASSPLLGDLYEQYFGPGTRLTVT.

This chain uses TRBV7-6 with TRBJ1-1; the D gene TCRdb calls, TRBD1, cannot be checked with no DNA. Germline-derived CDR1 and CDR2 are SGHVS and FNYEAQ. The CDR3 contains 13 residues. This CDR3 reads CASSFDRDTEAFF. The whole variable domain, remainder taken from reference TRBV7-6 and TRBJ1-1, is GAGVSQSPRYKVTKRGQDVALRCDPISGHVSLYWYRQALGQGPEFLTYFNYEAQQDKSGLPNDRFSAERPEGSISTLTIQRTEQRDSAMYRCASSFDRDTEAFFGQGTRLTVV.

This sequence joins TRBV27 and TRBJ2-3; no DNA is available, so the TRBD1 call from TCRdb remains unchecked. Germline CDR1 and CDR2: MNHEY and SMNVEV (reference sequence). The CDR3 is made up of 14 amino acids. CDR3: CASSLGGRVNTQYF.

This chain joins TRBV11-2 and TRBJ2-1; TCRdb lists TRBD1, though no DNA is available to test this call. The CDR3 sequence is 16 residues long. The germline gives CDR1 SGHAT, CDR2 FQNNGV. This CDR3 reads CASSLEGGSTYNEQFF.

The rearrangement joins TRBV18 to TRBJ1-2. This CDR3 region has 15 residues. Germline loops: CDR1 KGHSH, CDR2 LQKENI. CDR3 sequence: CASSPRDGLPYGYTF.

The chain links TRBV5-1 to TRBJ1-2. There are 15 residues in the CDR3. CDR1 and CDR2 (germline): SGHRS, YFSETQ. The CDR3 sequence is CASSFARGRLDGYTF.

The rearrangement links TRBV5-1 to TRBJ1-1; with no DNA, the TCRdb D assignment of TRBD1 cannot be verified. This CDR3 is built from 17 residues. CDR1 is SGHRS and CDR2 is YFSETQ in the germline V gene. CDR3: CASSLGAVDRGNTEAFF.

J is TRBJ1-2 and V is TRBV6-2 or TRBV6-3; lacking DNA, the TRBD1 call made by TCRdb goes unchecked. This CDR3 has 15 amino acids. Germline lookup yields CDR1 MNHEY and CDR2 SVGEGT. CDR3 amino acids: CASIQPTGANYGYTF.